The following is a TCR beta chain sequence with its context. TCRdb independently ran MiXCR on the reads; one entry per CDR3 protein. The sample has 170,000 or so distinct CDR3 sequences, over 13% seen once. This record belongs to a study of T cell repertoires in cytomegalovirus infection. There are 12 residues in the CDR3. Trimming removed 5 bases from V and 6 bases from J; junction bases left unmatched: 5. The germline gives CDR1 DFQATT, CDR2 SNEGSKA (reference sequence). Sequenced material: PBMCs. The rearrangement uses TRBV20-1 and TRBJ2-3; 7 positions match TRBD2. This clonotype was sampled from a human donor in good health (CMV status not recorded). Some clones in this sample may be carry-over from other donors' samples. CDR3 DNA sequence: TGCAGTGCTCCGCGGGGGAAGGATACGCAGTATTTT. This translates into CSAPRGKDTQYF.